One and the same sample provided the 27 T cell receptor beta chains below, sequenced in a study of T cells after yellow fever vaccination. TCRdb analysed the 5' RACE reads with MiXCR anew, one entry per CDR3 protein. The data hold about 75,000 distinct CDR3 sequences, with around 7% observed a single time. The sequencing here drew on CD8+ T cells sorted from PBMCs, taken less than 11 days after the first yellow fever vaccination. The receptors shown here come from a man younger than 30 who received the YFV17D yellow fever vaccine.

This clonotype was seen ten or more times. The chain uses TRBV7-2 and TRBJ2-7; no clear D. CDR3 length: 14 residues. Germline assignment: CDR1 SGHTA and CDR2 FQGNSA. V lost 0 bases, J lost 3 bases, and 9 bases lay in between. The CDR3 protein is CASSLAYFNYEQYF. CDR3 DNA sequence: TGTGCCAGCAGCTTAGCCTACTTTAACTACGAGCAGTACTTC.

J is TRBJ2-3 and V is TRBV12-3 or TRBV12-4; TRBD1 is a possible D gene (7 bases). CDR3 length: 16 residues. The V end lost 6 bases, the J end lost 0 bases, and 16 bases lay between the germline ends. CDR3 region: CASSITGDFSTDTQYF. The CDR3 DNA follows: TGTGCCAGCAGCATAACAGGGGACTTTAGCACAGATACGCAGTATTTT.

This sequence joins TRBV5-1 and TRBJ2-6; TRBD2 matches at 10 bases. Germline V lookup: CDR1 SGHRS, CDR2 YFSETQ. J gave up 2 bases and V 2 bases, and 7 bases lay outside the gene matches. This CDR3 has 18 amino acids. The CDR3: CASSFLLAGGAGANVLTF. For the CDR3, the DNA is TGCGCCAGCAGCTTCCTATTAGCGGGGGGAGCTGGGGCCAACGTCCTGACTTTC.

This clonotype was found a few times. This rearrangement joins TRBV18 to TRBJ2-4; D gene ambiguous. CDR1 is KGHSH and CDR2 is LQKENI in the germline V gene. The CDR3 sequence is 15 residues long. V lost 3 bases, J lost 7 bases, and 16 bases lay in between. In DNA, the CDR3 is TGTGCCAGCTCACCCGACACGGAATTTTGGAACATTCAGTACTTC. Translated: CASSPDTEFWNIQYF.

This clonotype has ten or more counts. V is TRBV6-5 and J is TRBJ2-1; D may match TRBD1 or TRBD2 (6 bases each). Per germline, CDR1 MNHEY and CDR2 SVGAGI. The CDR3 loop spans 15 amino acids. Trimming cost V 7 bases and J 5 bases, with 18 bases left between them. The CDR3 DNA follows: TGTGCCAGCACCATCTGGAGGGGGGAGAACAATGAGCAGTTCTTC. The encoded protein is CASTIWRGENNEQFF.

This clonotype has ten or more counts. The J gene is TRBJ1-6, the V gene TRBV12-3 or TRBV12-4; 11 bases align to TRBD1. CDR3 length equals 16 residues. The junction had 8 bases not matched to a gene; V was cut back by 4 bases and J by 9 bases. DNA of the CDR3: TGTGCCAGCAGTTACGGGACAGGGGGAATCTTTTCACCCCTCCACTTT. It is translated as CASSYGTGGIFSPLHF.

The CDR3 here is CASSRGGMTEAFF. CDR3 bases: TGTGCCAGCAGCCGCGGGGGTATGACTGAAGCTTTCTTT. V gene TRBV7-9 combines with J gene TRBJ1-1, with D perhaps TRBD1 (5 bases). CDR3 size: 13 residues. Between the trimmed V and J ends, which lost 5 bases and 5 bases, there was a span of 12 bases. Germline CDR1 reads SEHNR; CDR2 reads FQNEAQ (reference sequence).

This clonotype was counted many times. The genes are TRBV4-1 and TRBJ1-1; D is undetermined. CDR1 is MGHRA and CDR2 is YSYEKL in the germline V gene. The V end lost 0 bases, the J end lost 0 bases, and 14 bases lay between the germline ends. This CDR3 is built from 17 residues. CDR3 sequence reads: CASSQDSGSYLNTEAFF. Here the CDR3 DNA reads TGCGCCAGCAGCCAAGATTCGGGGTCCTATTTGAACACTGAAGCTTTCTTT.

This rearrangement joins TRBV15 to TRBJ2-3; perhaps TRBD2 as D (5 bases). This CDR3 is 14 amino acids long. Germline assignment: CDR1 LNHNV and CDR2 YYDKDF (reference sequence). V lost 0 bases, J lost 2 bases, and 6 bases lay in between. This CDR3 reads CATSREEATDTQYF. CDR3 DNA: TGTGCCACCAGCAGAGAGGAGGCCACAGATACGCAGTATTTT.

This clonotype occurred many times. The gene calls are TRBV20-1 and TRBJ2-7, with TRBD1 matching over 11 bases. Trimming took 1 base from V and 2 from J; bases not matched to a gene: 4. There are 15 residues in the CDR3. Per the germline V gene, CDR1 is DFQATT and CDR2 is SNEGSKA (reference sequence). This chain's CDR3 is CSARGTGGIPYEQYF. The CDR3 coding sequence is TGCAGTGCTAGAGGGACAGGGGGCATCCCCTACGAGCAGTACTTC.

This clonotype was found a few times. The rearrangement joins TRBV11-2 to TRBJ2-7; 9 bases line up with TRBD1. This CDR3 is built from 21 residues. V shed 5 bases, J shed 0 bases, and the junction held 23 bases outside the gene matches. Looked up from germline, CDR1 is SGHAT and CDR2 is FQNNGV. CDR3 protein: CASSLTLQMLPGQGISYEQYF. The CDR3 region has the DNA TGTGCCAGCAGCCTGACCCTTCAAATGTTACCGGGACAGGGCATCTCCTACGAGCAGTACTTC.

This clonotype was detected a few times. This sequence joins TRBV6-1 and TRBJ1-6; 10 bases agree with TRBD1. The V gene end was trimmed by 8 bases and the J gene end by 8 bases; junction bases not matched to a gene: 3. Germline CDR1 reads MNHNS; CDR2 reads SASEGT. There are 13 residues in the CDR3. The CDR3 loop reads CASWDRGYSPLHF. In DNA, the CDR3 is TGTGCCAGCTGGGACAGGGGTTATTCACCCCTCCACTTT.

This clonotype was counted many times. This chain links TRBV15 with TRBJ2-1, with D possibly matching TRBD1 (6 bases). The germline CDR1 and CDR2 sequences are LNHNV and YYDKDF (reference sequence). Deletions cut 2 bases from V and 2 bases from J, with 16 bases between. The CDR3 runs to 17 residues. The CDR3 DNA is TGTGCCACCAGCAGACTCCACTTGGGGGCCCCCTACAATGAGCAGTTCTTC. Protein: CATSRLHLGAPYNEQFF. Variable domain in full (rest from reference TRBV15 and TRBJ2-1): DAMVIQNPRYQVTQFGKPVTLSCSQTLNHNVMYWYQQKSSQAPKLLFHYYDKDFNNEADTPDNFQSRRPNTSFCFLDIRSPGLGDTAMYLCATSRLHLGAPYNEQFFGPGTRLTVL.

This clonotype was seen more than once but under ten times. The rearrangement uses TRBV7-9 and TRBJ1-2, with D maybe TRBD1 (6 bases). The CDR3 runs 14 residues. Trimming removed 3 bases at V and 7 bases at J, with 15 bases between. The germline gives CDR1 SEHNR, CDR2 FQNEAQ (reference sequence). CDR3 bases: TGTGCCAGCAGCTTCGGGGTGGGGGCCCGTGGCTACACCTTC. Amino acids: CASSFGVGARGYTF.

V is TRBV12-3 or TRBV12-4 and J is TRBJ1-4, with a possible D match to TRBD1 (5 bases). The CDR3 loop spans 14 amino acids. The V end lost 7 bases, the J end lost 2 bases, and 11 bases lay between the germline ends. In nucleotides, the CDR3 is TGTGCCAGCAATTCAGGGTTGACTAATGAAAAACTGTTTTTT. The encoded protein is CASNSGLTNEKLFF.

The J gene is TRBJ2-7, the V gene TRBV6-2 or TRBV6-3; 7 bases match TRBD1. CDR3 length: 14 amino acids. Germline V gene lookup returns CDR1 MNHEY and CDR2 SVGEGT. The J segment lost 6 bases and the V segment lost 5 bases, leaving 10 bases of the junction unmatched. The CDR3 nucleotides read TGTGCCAGCAGTCCAACAGGGGTACCCTCCGAGCAGTACGTC. Its translation: CASSPTGVPSEQYV.

The table lists this clonotype with a few counts. CDR3 in amino acids: CASSQWQGVYGYTF. For the CDR3, the DNA is TGTGCCAGCAGCCAGTGGCAGGGTGTCTATGGCTACACCTTC. The chain joins TRBV14 to TRBJ1-2; possibly TRBD1 for D (5 bases). The length of the CDR3 is 14 residues. Germline V CDR1 and CDR2: SGHDN, FVKESK. V dropped 3 bases and J dropped 4 bases, with 12 bases sitting between them.

This clonotype showed up many times. This chain links TRBV14 with TRBJ2-1, with 9 bases fitting TRBD2. The germline V gene has CDR1 SGHDN and CDR2 FVKESK. V gave up 3 bases and J gave up 4 bases; unmatched junction bases: 4. The CDR3 extends over 15 amino acids. The CDR3 loop reads CASSQSSGAYNEQFF. The CDR3 DNA follows: TGTGCCAGCAGCCAGTCTAGCGGGGCTTACAATGAGCAGTTCTTC.

Points on this clonotype: A single base separates this from a much larger clone, so it may be a read error. The V call is TRBV5-5, the J call TRBJ2-3; 13 nucleotides match TRBD2. The CDR3 contains 16 residues. Germline values: CDR1 SGHKS, CDR2 YYEKEE (reference sequence). The CDR3 DNA is TGTGCCGGCAGCCTGACTAGCGGGGGGAGCACAGATACGCAGTATTTT. Translation: CAGSLTSGGSTDTQYF.

This clonotype was found a few times. This chain joins TRBV4-1 and TRBJ1-2; 7 bases are a match to TRBD1. V gave up 5 bases and J gave up 6 bases; unmatched junction bases: 12. The CDR3 runs to 15 residues. Germline CDR1 MGHRA, CDR2 YSYEKL. CDR3 nucleotides: TGCGCCAGCAGCACCCCGACAGGGACCTCTGATGGCTACACCTTC. Protein: CASSTPTGTSDGYTF.

This clonotype has at least ten counts. The chain has TRBV15 and TRBJ2-5, with D perhaps matching TRBD1 (6 bases). V was pared by 5 bases and J by 2 bases, with 15 bases between. CDR3 length: 15 amino acids. Germline CDR1 reads LNHNV; CDR2 reads YYDKDF (reference sequence). In DNA, the CDR3 is TGTGCCACCAGCGGATCCGGGACACCACAAGAGACCCAGTACTTC. The encoded protein is CATSGSGTPQETQYF.

This chain links TRBV14 with TRBJ2-2; D unclear. V gave up 3 bases and J gave up 4 bases, with 12 bases separating them. Germline CDR1 and CDR2: SGHDN and FVKESK. The length of the CDR3 is 15 residues. This chain's CDR3 is CASSHRTLSTGELFF. CDR3 nucleotides: TGTGCCAGCAGCCACCGAACCTTGAGCACCGGGGAGCTGTTTTTT.

The chain combines TRBV29-1 with TRBJ2-7; the match to TRBD2 covers 7 bases. Per the germline V gene, CDR1 is SQVTM and CDR2 is ANQGSEA. The V segment lost 4 bases and the J segment 9 bases; nucleotides outside the gene matches: 6. The CDR3 is made up of 11 amino acids. The CDR3 reads CSVVDRGVQYF. CDR3 bases: TGCAGCGTTGTAGATCGGGGGGTGCAGTACTTC.

The chain uses TRBV6-6 and TRBJ2-5; D possibly matches TRBD1 or TRBD2 (5 bases each). CDR1 and CDR2 from the germline V gene are MNHNY and SVGAGI (reference sequence). This CDR3 has 13 residues. Trimming pared 8 bases from V and 5 bases from J, leaving 15 bases between. CDR3 coding DNA: TGTGCCAGCGTTAGAGGGGTGGCGGAGACCCAGTACTTC. Amino acid sequence: CASVRGVAETQYF.

This clonotype has ten or more counts. This rearrangement joins TRBV12-3 or TRBV12-4 to TRBJ1-1, with TRBD1 as a possible D gene (5 bases). V lost 4 bases, J lost 3 bases, and 9 bases lay in between. The CDR3 loop spans 13 amino acids. CDR3 DNA: TGTGCCAGCAGTTCGGGGCAATACACTGAAGCTTTCTTT. Translation: CASSSGQYTEAFF.

Worth noting for this clonotype: The junction does not match germline at one end; this may be a read error. The CDR3 DNA reads TGTGCCAGCTGCCAACTCGCCGGGACAGGGGATGGCTACACCTTC. It translates to CASCQLAGTGDGYTF. The rearrangement links TRBV3-1 to TRBJ1-2; 10 bases align to TRBD1. Germline V gene sequence: CDR1 LGHDT, CDR2 YNNKEL (reference sequence). The CDR3 sequence is 15 residues long.

The V call is TRBV6-1, the J call TRBJ2-1, with a possible D match to TRBD2 (5 bases). CDR1 and CDR2 from the germline V gene are MNHNS and SASEGT. This CDR3 contains 14 residues. The V end was cut by 11 bases, the J end by 8 bases, with 22 bases between. The CDR3 sequence: CAGPLAPGIHEQFF. The CDR3 DNA sequence: TGTGCCGGACCATTAGCGCCCGGTATCCATGAGCAGTTCTTC.